This TCR beta chain was documented in a study of blood T cell repertoires in COVID-19 (TCRdb year 2020). Regarding the study in general: The collaborator samples originated in the United States, Italy and Spain and spanned the acute and convalescent phases of COVID-19. Where HLA class I and class II types were available, the types were taken from metadata supplied by the sample provider, not from assay-based typing. The repertoires were made available in a free public database intended to serve as a resource for research on the immune response to SARS-CoV-2. Deeply sampled blood TCRbeta repertoires from subjects exposed to, actively infected with, or recovered from COVID-19 were included in the dataset. The sample metadata nearly always contained a de-identified subject ID, COVID-19 status, age in years and sex. The prospective study material was composed of cDNA or gDNA derived from T cells, B-cell-depleted T cells, or PBMCs. Samples were obtained from the ongoing ImmuneRACE study (first 160 participants) and from about 1,300 subjects provided by 6 global collaborators.

Enrolling through a virtual design, the prospective study's participants ranged in age from about 18 to 100 years and lived across about two dozen United States geographic areas. In the prospective study, participants were assigned to cohorts based on the clinical history participants reported in a screening survey and a study questionnaire. Recovered participants in ImmuneRACE Cohort 3 were defined as having two consecutive negative NP/OP PCR tests, clearance from a healthcare professional, or resolution of symptoms. Each participant in the prospective study had whole blood, serum and a nasopharyngeal or oropharyngeal swab collected by mobile phlebotomists. Prospective study participants could optionally give additional blood draws and questionnaires over an approximately two-month period. Blood samples from the prospective study were shipped frozen or at room temperature prior to DNA extraction.

Concerning this clone: There is no known antigen for this receptor. Base qualities are not recorded, but no much larger clone differs from it by a single base.

TCRbeta CDR3 regions were amplified from genomic DNA by means of the immunoSEQ Assay, a bias-controlled multiplex PCR. The paper's data handling went like this. Within the assay, amplification of reference gene primers was used to estimate how many nucleated cells each sample contained. To quantify the absolute abundance of each unique TCRbeta CDR3 rearrangement, sequence reads were collapsed and filtered. For each sample, productive Simpson clonality was calculated as the square root of Simpson's diversity index across productive rearrangements. TCRdb stores this immuneACCESS table with in-frame sequences only. Part of the clones is absent; in the studies checked, under half of the shortfall reflects unresolved V genes, and no reason is known for the rest. Clonal size and the V and J genes are those of that table, whereas D and trimming came from the DNA. Across this sample there are roughly 380,000 clones, with 87% seen only once. The ten largest clones add up to about 2.7% of the sample.

V is shortened by 5 bases, J by 3 bases, and the region joining them spans 17 bases. Inclusive of the bounding cysteine and phenylalanine, the CDR3 is 16 residues long. Of the read, only the CDR3 DNA is kept; its 48 bases are in frame from base 1. The germline V gene gives CDR1 as SGHTA and CDR2 as FQGNSA. What the study reported, not specific to this receptor: The quantity of clinical and demographic metadata differed by source and by participant and was supplied without curation.

Recombination linked TRBV7-2 to TRBJ2-1; a weak D assignment points to TRBD1 (7 bases agree). The material sequenced was PBMCs or T cells enriched from blood (not recorded which). This clonotype was obtained from a woman younger than 45 who had recovered from COVID-19. The CDR3 amino acid sequence is: CASSPGGDSLYNEQFF. The sequence in DNA is TGTGCCAGCAGCCCCGGAGGGGACAGCCTCTACAATGAGCAGTTCTTC.